This TCR beta chain was captured by sequencing in a study of human T cells and chemical hapten exposure. CDR3 length: 15 residues. V was shortened by 2 bases and J by 2 bases, with 10 bases between the two germline ends. Germline V gene lookup returns CDR1 SGHRS and CDR2 YFSETQ. Time point given: patch test 3, about 24 weeks after DPC sensitization. Treatment meaning: therapeutic diphenylcyclopropenone sensitization with weekly scalp DPC. TCRdb re-derived calls from the RACE reads in MiXCR, one entry per CDR3 protein. The repertoire holds tens of thousands of distinct CDR3 sequences, with roughly 13% as singletons. This clonotype has only a few counts.

The starting material was whole blood, obtained in connection with sensitization to the hapten diphenylcyclopropenone (DPC). The chain combines TRBV5-1 with TRBJ2-2; D uncertain. The sequence was collected from a woman in her forties or fifties with alopecia areata. Some clones in this sample may be carry-over from other donors' samples. The CDR3 region is CASSLTALNTGELFF. Here the CDR3 DNA reads TGCGCCAGCAGCTTAACAGCATTAAACACCGGGGAGCTGTTTTTT.